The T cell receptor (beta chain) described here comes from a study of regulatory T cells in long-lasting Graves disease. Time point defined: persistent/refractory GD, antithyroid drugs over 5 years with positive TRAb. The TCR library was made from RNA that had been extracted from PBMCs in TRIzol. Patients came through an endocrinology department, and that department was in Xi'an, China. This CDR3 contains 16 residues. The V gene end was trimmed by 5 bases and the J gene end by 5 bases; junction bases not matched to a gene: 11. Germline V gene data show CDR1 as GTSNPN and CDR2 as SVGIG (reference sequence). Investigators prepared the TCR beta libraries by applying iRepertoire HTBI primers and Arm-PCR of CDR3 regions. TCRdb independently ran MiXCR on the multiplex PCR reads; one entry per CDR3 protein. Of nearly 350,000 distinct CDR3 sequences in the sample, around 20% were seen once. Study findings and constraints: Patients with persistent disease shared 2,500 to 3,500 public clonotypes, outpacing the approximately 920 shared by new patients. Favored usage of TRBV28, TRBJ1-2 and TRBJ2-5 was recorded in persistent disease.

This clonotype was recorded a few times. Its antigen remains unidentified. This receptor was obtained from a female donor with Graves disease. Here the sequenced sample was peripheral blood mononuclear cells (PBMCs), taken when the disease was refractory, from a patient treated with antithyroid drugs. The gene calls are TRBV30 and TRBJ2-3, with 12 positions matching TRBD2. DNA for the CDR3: TGTGCCTGGGCCACCGGGACTAGCGGGTTCCTAGATACGCAGTATTTT. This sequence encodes CAWATGTSGFLDTQYF. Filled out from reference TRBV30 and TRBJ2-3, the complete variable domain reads SQTIHQWPATLVQPVGSPLSLECTVEGTSNPNLYWYRQAAGRGLQLLFYSVGIGQISSEVPQNLSASRPQDRQFILSSKKLLLSDSGFYLCAWATGTSGFLDTQYFGPGTRLTVL.